This section outlines one T cell receptor (beta chain) sequence together with its context. Its antigen is not known. This sample stems from a study of T cells in localized non-small cell lung cancer. Study-wide findings and caveats: Appearing in adjacent lung were a median roughly 60 of the top 100 tumor clones. Elevated circulating T cell density in blood was associated with longer overall survival. Heterogeneity cannot be ruled out, as sequencing used one tumor region only.

Repertoires were generated with immunoSEQ multiplex PCR, while TCRdb's copy carries only in-frame clones and drops some. The data hold tens of thousands of clones, with about 85% observed a single time. Germline values: CDR1 SNHLY, CDR2 FYNNEI. The CDR3 runs to 15 residues. V lost 8 bases, J lost 1 base, and 15 bases lay in between. The starting material was PBMCs, obtained before any cancer treatment. The chain is built from TRBV2 and TRBJ1-3; tentatively, D is TRBD1 (6 bases). This sequence originates from a woman between 40 and 69 years old with stage II squamous cell lung carcinoma. CDR3 protein: CASVPGQRSGNTIYF. The DNA of the CDR3 is TGTGCCAGCGTCCCGGGACAACGATCTGGAAACACCATATATTTT.